This T cell receptor beta chain was sequenced in a study of cytomegalovirus exposure and HLA in healthy donors. J lost 1 base, V lost 10 bases, and 16 bases had no gene match. This CDR3 comprises 17 residues. The germline gives CDR1 MGHRA, CDR2 YSYEKL. Regarding this clone: The antigen is undetermined.

General study points: Reports credit the classifier with highly specific, highly sensitive diagnosis of cytomegalovirus status.

The PCR made use of 60 Vbeta and 13 Jbeta primers. Here immunoSEQ multiplex PCR was the method, and the copy in TCRdb shows in-frame clones only, minus some. This table holds approximately 170,000 clones, around 77% found once. What was sequenced was PBMCs. The chain links TRBV4-1 to TRBJ1-2; TRBD1 aligns across 9 bases. The receptor's source is a middle-aged woman in good health and CMV-seronegative. CDR3 sequence (DNA): TGCGCCATCCCTCCATACCACAGGGGGCGGGTTAACTATGGCTACACCTTC. Translation: CAIPPYHRGRVNYGYTF.